These 2 T cell receptor beta chains were all obtained from the same sample, sequenced in a study of T cells in Graves' hyperthyroidism and ophthalmopathy. TCR beta CDR3 regions were amplified from RNA. Researchers ran a first-round RT-PCR on the TCR CDR3 using the HTBI primer set. TCRdb passed the multiplex PCR reads through MiXCR, listing each CDR3 protein once. The repertoire consists of about 600,000 distinct CDR3 sequences, with about a sixth occurring once and the leading ten covering more than 3%. The sequenced sample was blood. Every receptor here comes from a woman aged 40 to 55 with Graves' ophthalmopathy.

This clonotype showed up just a few times. The chain carries TRBV27 and TRBJ2-3; 10 nucleotides line up with TRBD2. CDR1 is MNHEY and CDR2 is SMNVEV in the germline V gene (reference sequence). CDR3 length: 16 amino acids. Unmatched junction bases numbered 6, after V lost 4 bases and J lost 2 bases. CDR3 coding DNA: TGTGCCAGCAGTTCTCTACTAGCGGGACCCACAGATACGCAGTATTTT. Amino acid sequence: CASSSLLAGPTDTQYF.

The chain is built from TRBV4-2 and TRBJ1-4; 7 bases are a match to TRBD1. The V and J ends lost 0 bases and 4 bases, in that order; junction bases with no gene match: 11. The CDR3 is 18 amino acids. Germline V gives CDR1 LGHNA, CDR2 YNFKEQ. CDR3: CASSQDPVRPGGNEKLFF. Here the CDR3 DNA reads TGTGCCAGCAGCCAAGATCCAGTCCGCCCAGGGGGTAATGAAAAACTGTTTTTT.